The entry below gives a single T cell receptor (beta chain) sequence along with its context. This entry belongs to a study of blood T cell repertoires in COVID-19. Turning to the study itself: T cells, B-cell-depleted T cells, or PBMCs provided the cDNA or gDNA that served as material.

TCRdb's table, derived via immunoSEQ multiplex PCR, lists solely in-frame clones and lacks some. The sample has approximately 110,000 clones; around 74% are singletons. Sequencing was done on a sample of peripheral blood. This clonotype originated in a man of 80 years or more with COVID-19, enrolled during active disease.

CDR3 amino acids: CASRTIGLGQETQYF. CDR3 DNA sequence: TGTGCCAGTAGGACTATTGGACTAGGGCAAGAGACCCAGTACTTC. The chain joins TRBV19 to TRBJ2-5; 7 bases fit TRBD2. V trimming: 6 bases; J trimming: 2 bases; junction bases outside the gene matches: 9. Germline lookup yields CDR1 LNHDA and CDR2 SQIVND (reference sequence). The CDR3 is made up of 15 amino acids.